Listed here are 13 T cell receptor beta chains from one sample, sequenced in a study of pediatric ulcerative colitis. Repertoires were generated with immunoSEQ multiplex PCR, while TCRdb's copy carries only in-frame clones and drops some. The data show roughly 16,000 clones, roughly 80% seen once. One to two pinch biopsies were taken from the rectum during colonoscopy. The specimen sequenced was gut tissue. The receptor source for this set is a boy aged 10-17 years who was a control in a study of pediatric ulcerative colitis.

The chain employs TRBV4-1 and TRBJ1-2, with D perhaps matching TRBD1 (5 bases). Trimming left V 9 bases short and J 5 bases short, with 28 bases between. CDR3 length equals 17 residues. Germline V gene data show CDR1 as MGHRA and CDR2 as YSYEKL. This CDR3 is CASSTGVSEYPRYGYTF. The DNA for the CDR3 is TGCGCCAGTTCTACGGGGGTATCAGAGTATCCTAGGTATGGCTACACCTTC.

The CDR3 sequence: CASSLDRFDEQFF. CDR3 coding DNA: TGTGCCAGCAGCCTTGACAGGTTTGATGAGCAGTTCTTC. V gene TRBV2 combines with J gene TRBJ2-1; tentatively, D is TRBD1 (6 bases). V shed 6 bases and J shed 8 bases, with 14 bases lying between them. Germline V gene lookup returns CDR1 SNHLY and CDR2 FYNNEI. This CDR3 has 13 amino acids.

This clone was observed a single time. The V and J genes are TRBV4-1 and TRBJ1-5; TRBD1 matches at 11 bases. The trim removed 4 bases at V and 6 bases at J, leaving 2 bases unmatched. The CDR3 covers 14 residues. The germline V gene encodes CDR1 MGHRA and CDR2 YSYEKL. CDR3 sequence reads: CASSPGQGGQPQHF. The CDR3 DNA reads as TGCGCCAGCAGCCCGGGACAGGGGGGTCAGCCCCAGCATTTT.

V is TRBV25-1 and J is TRBJ2-7, with D possibly matching TRBD1 (5 bases). Germline loops: CDR1 MGHDK, CDR2 SYGVNS. V was clipped by 5 bases and J by 2 bases, with 16 bases between them. The CDR3 extends over 15 amino acids. Written as DNA, the CDR3 is TGTGCCAGCAGTCCCGCGTTGACAGCTACCTACGAGCAGTACTTC. This encodes CASSPALTATYEQYF.

V and J are TRBV18 and TRBJ2-1, with D tentatively TRBD1 (5 bases). Germline V lookup: CDR1 KGHSH, CDR2 LQKENI. This CDR3 region has 16 residues. V lost 1 base and J 6 bases, leaving 16 bases between the germline ends. CDR3 protein: CASSPQPGNLGNEQFF. The CDR3 DNA reads as TGTGCCAGCTCACCACAACCAGGGAATCTGGGCAATGAGCAGTTCTTC.

This clone was seen only a few times. This chain links TRBV28 with TRBJ1-4; 11 bases match TRBD1. V shed 4 bases and J 5 bases; nucleotides not matched to a gene: 6. Per germline, CDR1 MDHEN and CDR2 SYDVKM. The CDR3 covers 16 residues. In DNA form, the CDR3 reads TGTGCCAGCAGTTCCGGACAGGGGGCGACAAATGAAAAACTGTTTTTT. Its protein is CASSSGQGATNEKLFF. The complete variable domain, with remaining parts taken from reference TRBV28 and TRBJ1-4, reads DVKVTQSSRYLVKRTGEKVFLECVQDMDHENMFWYRQDPGLGLRLIYFSYDVKMKEKGDIPEGYSVSREKKERFSLILESASTNQTSMYLCASSSGQGATNEKLFFGSGTQLSVL.

This clone is large (0.1 to 1%). The chain links TRBV7-8 to TRBJ1-3; D might be TRBD1 (6 bases). The CDR3 contains 17 residues. Germline V CDR1 and CDR2: SGHVS, FQNEAQ. The ends were cut back, 1 base at V and 2 bases at J, with 15 bases in the middle. The CDR3 nucleotides are TGTGCCAGCAGCTTAGGGGGCTTACAGGGTCCTGGAAACACCATATATTTT. This encodes CASSLGGLQGPGNTIYF.

V gene TRBV18 combines with J gene TRBJ2-7, with 8 bases matching TRBD1. Trimming removed 3 bases from V and 3 bases from J; junction bases left unmatched: 1. CDR1 is KGHSH and CDR2 is LQKENI in the germline V gene. The CDR3 has 13 residues. CDR3 bases: TGTGCCAGCTCACCGGGACAGGACTACGAGCAGTACTTC. Translation: CASSPGQDYEQYF.

The rearrangement joins TRBV18 to TRBJ1-1, with D uncertain. CDR3 size: 13 residues. Trimming took 6 bases from V and 1 from J, leaving 9 bases between them. CDR1 and CDR2 (germline): KGHSH, LQKENI. CDR3 sequence (DNA): TGTGCCAGCTCGGTAACAGAGAACACTGAAGCTTTCTTT. Encoded protein: CASSVTENTEAFF. The full variable domain, its missing parts supplied by reference TRBV18 and TRBJ1-1, is NAGVMQNPRHLVRRRGQEARLRCSPMKGHSHVYWYRQLPEEGLKFMVYLQKENIIDESGMPKERFSAEFPKEGPSILRIQQVVRGDSAAYFCASSVTENTEAFFGQGTRLTVV.

The rearrangement uses TRBV7-3 and TRBJ2-3, with unresolved D. V lost 3 bases to trimming and J lost 4 bases, with 8 bases between them. CDR1 and CDR2 (germline): SGHTA, FQGTGA. The CDR3 has 13 residues. The CDR3 spells CASSLVMADTQYF. The CDR3 region has the DNA TGTGCCAGCAGCTTGGTTATGGCAGATACGCAGTATTTT.

V gene TRBV7-8 combines with J gene TRBJ1-4; perhaps TRBD1 as D (5 bases). Trimming took 5 bases from V and 6 from J, leaving 16 bases between them. The CDR3 covers 15 residues. Germline CDR1 SGHVS, CDR2 FQNEAQ. The CDR3, as DNA: TGTGCCAGCAGCCTTAGGGGATCGTTAGATGAAAAACTGTTTTTT. Encoded protein: CASSLRGSLDEKLFF.

This clone has a handful of counts. This rearrangement joins TRBV19 to TRBJ1-5; TRBD1 might be the D (5 bases). The V and J ends lost 3 bases and 5 bases respectively, with 17 bases between them. Germline V CDR1 and CDR2: LNHDA, SQIVND (reference sequence). This CDR3 contains 16 residues. CDR3 sequence reads: CASSMEARAGYQPQHF. Written as DNA, the CDR3 is TGTGCCAGTAGTATGGAAGCCAGGGCGGGATATCAGCCCCAGCATTTT.

This sequence joins TRBV7-7 and TRBJ2-1; unclear D gene. CDR1 is SSHAT and CDR2 is FNYEAQ in the germline V gene (reference sequence). This CDR3 comprises 16 residues. V was shortened by 6 bases and J by 1 base, with 16 bases between the two germline ends. The DNA for the CDR3 is TGTGCCAGCAGTTCTAGGCTAGGTTCGTCCTACAATGAGCAGTTCTTC. Translation: CASSSRLGSSYNEQFF.